The T cell receptor beta chain described here comes from a study of T cells after yellow fever vaccination. The study's findings and limits: Post-booster repertoires contained most primary-vaccination clones again (approximately 95% CD4, 88% CD8).

Worth noting for this clonotype: Its antigen is not known.

TCRdb called the 5' RACE reads again in MiXCR, with one record for every CDR3 protein. The table includes 400,000 to 650,000 distinct CDR3 sequences, about a fifth detected once. V lost 4 bases, J lost 4 bases, and 11 bases stayed unmatched. CDR3 size: 15 residues. Germline V gene lookup returns CDR1 SGHRS and CDR2 YFSETQ. The sample consisted of PBMCs, taken less than 25 days after the first yellow fever vaccination. The genes are TRBV5-1 and TRBJ2-7; 7 bases fit TRBD2. The receptor was isolated from a man aged 18 to 30 who received the YFV17D yellow fever vaccine. DNA for the CDR3: TGCGCCAGCAGCCACGACCGGGACTACCTTTACGAGCAGTACGTC. Amino acid sequence: CASSHDRDYLYEQYV.